Sequencing of this T cell receptor beta chain was carried out in a study of post-analysis software for immune sequencing data. Overall study findings and caveats: TRBV5-6, TRBV5-1 and TRBV20-1 were among four to six TRBV segments more frequent in patients than controls. Controls' normalized Chao1 diversity significantly exceeded that of multiple sclerosis patients.

The library was made from cDNA and included unique molecular identifiers. Starting from roughly 1.1 to 9.2 million T cells, the study yielded a few hundred thousand cDNA molecules. TCRdb ran MiXCR on the PCR reads and lists one entry per CDR3 protein. The sample lists hundreds of thousands of distinct CDR3 sequences, around 37% seen once, with over 10% in the top ten. With 4 bases clipped from V and 0 bases from J, the junction kept 20 bases outside the gene matches. CDR1 and CDR2 (germline): MNHEY, SVGAGI. The CDR3 totals 22 residues. With respect to this clonotype: Antigen: not known.

The receptor was isolated from a girl aged 10 to 17 with multiple sclerosis. The chain combines TRBV6-5 with TRBJ2-6; the match to TRBD1 covers 8 bases. Sequencing used blood. This CDR3 reads CASSSHQTGVGGRSSGANVLTF. The CDR3 region has the DNA TGTGCCAGCAGTTCGCACCAGACAGGGGTGGGGGGAAGAAGCTCTGGGGCCAACGTCCTGACTTTC.